This T cell receptor beta chain was identified in a study of cytomegalovirus exposure and HLA in healthy donors. The PCR employed 60 Vbeta primers together with 13 Jbeta primers. TCRdb's table, derived via immunoSEQ multiplex PCR, lists solely in-frame clones and lacks some. This sample carries fewer than 250,000 clones, around 90% of them seen once, and the ten largest clones take 1.1%. A note on this clone: Its matching antigen is unknown.

Whole-study results and caveats: Donor immune exposure was known only as CMV serostatus. The authors later found TCR association rates varying by HLA locus, with DRB1 most and HLA-C fewest. Among the CMV-associated chains, a few were confirmed in vitro as specific for CMV antigens. As was reported, the HLA-A and HLA-B alleles of most subjects were accurately predicted from TCR beta sequences.

This CDR3 contains 17 residues. Trimming removed 0 bases from V and 8 bases from J; junction bases left unmatched: 8. The V gene's germline CDR1 is SNHLY and CDR2 FYNNEI. V usage is TRBV2 and J usage is TRBJ2-1; 12 nucleotides agree with TRBD2. The clonotype originates from a boy aged 2 to 10 in good health and CMV-seronegative. Source material: PBMCs. CDR3 sequence reads: CASSEARLAGGLDEQFF. The CDR3 nucleotides read TGTGCCAGCAGTGAAGCGCGTCTAGCGGGGGGGCTCGATGAGCAGTTCTTC.